A selection of T cell receptor beta chains follows, all from one sample in a study of T cell responses to AZD1222 COVID-19 vaccine. Using immunoSEQ multiplex PCR, the repertoire was profiled, and TCRdb retains in-frame clones only, with some absent. The repertoire holds roughly 150,000 clones, with more than 75% as singletons. The source material was peripheral blood, sampled on day 0 of AZD1222 vaccination. The receptor source for this set is an adult in good health. Each CDR3 is given with its conserved first and last residue. Each record gives: D gene, J gene, clone size, V gene, CDR3 DNA, CDR3 protein. A D gene is named only where the DNA matches it firmly. Only part of the rows carry a size: once, few, many, or a class if the clone is expanded.

>.|TRBJ1-5|.|TRBV19
TGTGCCAGTAGTATAGGCCAGGGGCCCAATCAGCCCCAGCATTTT
CASSIGQGPNQPQHF
>.|TRBJ1-1|.|TRBV6-2/TRBV6-3
TGTGCCAGCAGTTACCGTCGGGTGAACACTGAAGCTTTCTTT
CASSYRRVNTEAFF
>TRBD2|TRBJ2-1|.|TRBV13
TGTGCCAGCAGCTTAGGCCGGGGGGGGCCTTTTTACGAGAGTAATGAGCAGTTCTTC
CASSLGRGGPFYESNEQFF
>.|TRBJ1-5|.|TRBV7-2
TGTGCCAGCAGCTACGGACAGCACAATCAGCCCCAGCATTTT
CASSYGQHNQPQHF
>.|TRBJ1-2|.|TRBV28
TGTGCCAGCAGTCTGGGGGGGTATGGCTACACCTTC
CASSLGGYGYTF
>TRBD1|TRBJ1-5|.|TRBV6-6
TGTGCCAGCAGGTGGACAGGGAAGAGTGGCAATCAGCCCCAGCATTTT
CASRWTGKSGNQPQHF
>.|TRBJ2-7|.|TRBV4-1
TGCGCCAGCAGCCAAGTTGGGCGATCGAGCGAGCAGTACTTC
CASSQVGRSSEQYF
>.|TRBJ1-6|.|TRBV4-1
TGCGCCAGCAGCCAAGCCCTCTATAATTCACCCCTCCACTTT
CASSQALYNSPLHF
>.|TRBJ1-2|.|TRBV12-3/TRBV12-4
TGTGCCAGCAGCCAAGCCCTCGGGACTTGCTTC
CASSQALGTCF
>.|TRBJ2-5|.|TRBV28
TGTGCCAGCAGTATGGGGGAGACCCAGTACTTC
CASSMGETQYF
>.|TRBJ2-1|.|TRBV11-3
TGTGCCAGCAGCTTAGGACTCAACAATGAGCAGTTCTTC
CASSLGLNNEQFF
>.|TRBJ1-5|.|TRBV5-1
TGCGCCAGCAGCCCGGGGTCCATGAGCAATCAGCCCCAGCATTTT
CASSPGSMSNQPQHF
>.|TRBJ1-5|.|TRBV5-1
TGCGCCAGCAGCCAGGACAGCAATCAGCCCCAGCATTTT
CASSQDSNQPQHF
>.|TRBJ2-7|.|TRBV10-1
TGCGCCAGCAGTGAGTTCCGGTTCGACTGGAGCTCCTACGAGCAGTACTTC
CASSEFRFDWSSYEQYF
>TRBD2|TRBJ2-7|once|TRBV9
TGTGCCAGCAGCGTAGGAGGCGGGAGAACGTTTAGCGAGCAGTACTTC
CASSVGGGRTFSEQYF
>.|TRBJ1-1|.|TRBV28
TGTGCCAGCAGCTCGCGGGAAACTGTGAACACTGAAGCTTTCTTT
CASSSRETVNTEAFF
>.|TRBJ2-7|.|TRBV12-3/TRBV12-4
TGTGCCAGCACACGGGGGACCTACGAGCAGTACTTC
CASTRGTYEQYF
>.|TRBJ2-3|few|TRBV7-3
TGTGCCAGCAGCTCTACCCGTACAGGGACAGATACGCAGTATTTT
CASSSTRTGTDTQYF
>.|TRBJ2-2|.|TRBV19
TGTGCCAGTAGTATGCCTTCTCAGATCGGGGAGCTGTTTTTT
CASSMPSQIGELFF
>TRBD2|TRBJ2-7|once|TRBV9
TGTGCCAGCAGTCCCGCTAGCGGGACCCTGGGGCAGTACTTC
CASSPASGTLGQYF
>.|TRBJ2-7|.|TRBV5-6
TGTGCCAGCAGCTTAATAGGATACGCATACGAGCAGTACTTC
CASSLIGYAYEQYF
>TRBD1|TRBJ2-5|.|TRBV7-9
TGTGCCAGCAGCTTATCGGACAGGGGTCGGGGTCCCTATCAAGAGACCCAGTACTTC
CASSLSDRGRGPYQETQYF
>.|TRBJ2-3|.|TRBV5-1
TGCGCCAGCAAGGAGCTTTGGCGGGGTGGGGGCACAGATACGCAGTATTTT
CASKELWRGGGTDTQYF
>.|TRBJ1-2|.|TRBV5-4
TGTGCCAGCAGCTTGAATGGGCTTCGCGGCTACACCTTC
CASSLNGLRGYTF